This T cell receptor beta chain is from a study of T cells after posttransplantation cyclophosphamide. The CDR3 consists of 15 residues. Germline loops: CDR1 SGDLS, CDR2 YYNGEE. The V end lost 4 bases, the J end lost 2 bases, and 15 bases lay between the germline ends. Busulfan-fludarabine conditioning, marrow transplant, and cyclophosphamide on days +3 and +4 were administered. The table came from immunoSEQ multiplex PCR; TCRdb's copy has only in-frame clones and leaves some out. The data show approximately 20,000 clones, with about nine tenths seen just once and 5.5% to 7.5% held by the top ten. The chain joins TRBV9 to TRBJ2-5; D might be TRBD1 (5 bases). Specimen: PBMCs, collected after allogeneic stem cell transplant with posttransplant cyclophosphamide. This clonotype originated in a female patient aged 40-50 years who received an allogeneic stem cell transplant from a related donor, was CMV-positive, and had no GVHD. Some T cells may be provided by the graft donor. CDR3 in amino acids: CASSPRQSPQETQYF. The CDR3 region has the DNA TGTGCCAGCAGCCCACGACAGAGCCCACAAGAGACCCAGTACTTC.